The 6 T cell receptor beta chains below were found in one sample sequenced in a study of shared clonotypes between healthy human individuals. Repertoires were generated with immunoSEQ multiplex PCR, while TCRdb's copy carries only in-frame clones and drops some. The sample yields hundreds of thousands of clones, over 70% seen once. The sample comprised memory CD4+ T cells sorted from blood. Subset defined: CD45RA-negative fraction. These receptors all stem from a man aged 25-45 years in good health.

The chain is built from TRBV11-2 and TRBJ2-2; 14 nucleotides match TRBD2. The ends lost 5 bases at V and 7 bases at J; junction bases unmatched: 15. The CDR3 runs to 19 residues. Germline V gives CDR1 SGHAT, CDR2 FQNNGV. The CDR3 nucleotides are TGTGCCAGCAGCCCCCCCTGGGGGACTAGCGGGAGTAGAGTCGGGGAGCTGTTTTTT. Amino acid sequence: CASSPPWGTSGSRVGELFF. The full variable domain, completed using reference TRBV11-2 and TRBJ2-2, is EAGVAQSPRYKIIEKRQSVAFWCNPISGHATLYWYQQILGQGPKLLIQFQNNGVVDDSQLPKDRFSAERLKGVDSTLKIQPAKLEDSAVYLCASSPPWGTSGSRVGELFFGEGSRLTVL.

The count of this clone is one. The chain joins TRBV19 to TRBJ2-7; the D gene could be TRBD1 or TRBD2 (6 bases each). Trimming took off 7 bases at V and 2 bases at J, with 15 bases between the two ends. Germline CDR1 and CDR2: LNHDA and SQIVND (reference sequence). The CDR3 extends over 14 amino acids. CDR3 protein: CASTIRGVTYEQYF. DNA for the CDR3: TGTGCCAGTACTATTAGGGGGGTAACCTACGAGCAGTACTTC.

V and J are TRBV4-3 and TRBJ2-3; 7 bases match TRBD2. The junction had 6 bases not matched to a gene; V was cut back by 4 bases and J by 5 bases. This CDR3 has 14 amino acids. Germline V gene lookup returns CDR1 LGHNA and CDR2 YSLEER. CDR3 nucleotide sequence: TGCGCCAGCAGCCGGGACTATGGGGTAGATACGCAGTATTTT. Translating gives CASSRDYGVDTQYF.

The chain joins TRBV18 to TRBJ1-1; TRBD1 is a possible D gene (6 bases). V lost 6 bases and J 4 bases, leaving 12 bases between the germline ends. Germline V gene data show CDR1 as KGHSH and CDR2 as LQKENI. The CDR3 loop spans 13 amino acids. The DNA of the CDR3 is TGTGCCAGCTCTCCGAACAGGGCCACTGAAGCTTTCTTT. It codes for CASSPNRATEAFF.

The V call is TRBV9, the J call TRBJ2-7, with TRBD2 as a possible D gene (5 bases). Looked up from germline, CDR1 is SGDLS and CDR2 is YYNGEE. The CDR3 contains 13 residues. The V and J ends lost 0 bases and 6 bases respectively, with 10 bases between them. CDR3 region: CASSVALAAEQYF. The CDR3, as DNA: TGTGCCAGCAGCGTAGCCCTAGCTGCCGAGCAGTACTTC.

This clone was seen a few times. The rearrangement links TRBV4-1 to TRBJ2-7; a possible D gene is TRBD1 (5 bases). V lost 1 base and J 3 bases, leaving 13 bases between the germline ends. The CDR3 has 15 residues. Per the germline V gene, CDR1 is MGHRA and CDR2 is YSYEKL. As DNA, the CDR3 is TGCGCCAGCAGCCAAGTACACGGGCAGGGCTACGAGCAGTACTTC. Its protein is CASSQVHGQGYEQYF.